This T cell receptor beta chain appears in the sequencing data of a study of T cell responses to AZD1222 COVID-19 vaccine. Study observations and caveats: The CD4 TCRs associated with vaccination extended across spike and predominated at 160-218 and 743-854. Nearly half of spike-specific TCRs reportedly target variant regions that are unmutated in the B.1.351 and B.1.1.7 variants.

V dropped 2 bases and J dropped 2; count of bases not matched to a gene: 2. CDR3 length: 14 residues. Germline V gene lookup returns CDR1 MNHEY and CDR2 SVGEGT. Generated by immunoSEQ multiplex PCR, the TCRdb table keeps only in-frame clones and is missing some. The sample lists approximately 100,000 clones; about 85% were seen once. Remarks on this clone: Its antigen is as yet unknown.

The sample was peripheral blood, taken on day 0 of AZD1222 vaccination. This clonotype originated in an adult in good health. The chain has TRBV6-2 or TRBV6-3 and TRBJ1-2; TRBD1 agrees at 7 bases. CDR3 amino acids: CASSYKDRNYGYTF. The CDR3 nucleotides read TGTGCCAGCAGTTACAAGGACAGGAACTATGGCTACACCTTC.